The 30 T cell receptor beta chains presented below share a single source sample, sequenced in a study of blood T cell repertoires in COVID-19. TCRdb's copy holds only in-frame clones and misses some; the assay was immunoSEQ multiplex PCR. Of a few hundred thousand clones listed, 86% are singletons. The specimen sequenced was peripheral blood. All receptors derive from a man aged 18 to 30 with active or convalescent COVID-19.

The rearrangement links TRBV2 to TRBJ2-7; 10 nucleotides line up with TRBD1. Trimming removed 10 bases from V and 4 bases from J; junction bases left unmatched: 13. This CDR3 has 15 amino acids. The germline V gene has CDR1 SNHLY and CDR2 FYNNEI. CDR3 coding DNA: TGTGCCACCCTGGGGACAGGGGCGGTTCTTTACGAGCAGTACTTC. It is translated as CATLGTGAVLYEQYF.

This chain connects TRBV9 to TRBJ2-7, with 7 bases aligning to TRBD2. V shed 3 bases and J 3 bases; nucleotides not matched to a gene: 15. CDR1 and CDR2 (germline): SGDLS, YYNGEE. This CDR3 is 17 amino acids long. For the CDR3, the DNA is TGTGCCAGCAGCGGTCCGGCGACCGCCGGGGGGAACTACGAGCAGTACTTC. This codes for CASSGPATAGGNYEQYF. The full variable domain, with the rest looked up from reference TRBV9 and TRBJ2-7, is DSGVTQTPKHLITATGQRVTLRCSPRSGDLSVYWYQQSLDQGLQFLIQYYNGEERAKGNILERFSAQQFPDLHSELNLSSLELGDSALYFCASSGPATAGGNYEQYFGPGTRLTVT.

This clone was seen a few times. This sequence joins TRBV7-9 and TRBJ1-1, with 8 bases lining up with TRBD1. CDR1 SEHNR and CDR2 FQNEAQ come from the germline V gene (reference sequence). Trimming removed 11 bases from V and 0 bases from J; junction bases left unmatched: 5. The CDR3 spans 13 residues. CDR3 protein: CASRTGMNTEAFF. CDR3 coding DNA: TGTGCCTCAAGGACAGGGATGAACACTGAAGCTTTCTTT.

CDR3 nucleotides: TGTGCCAGCAGCTTCGCCGGGACAGGGGACTATGGCTACACCTTC. Its protein product is CASSFAGTGDYGYTF. J is TRBJ1-2 and V is TRBV5-4; 10 bases agree with TRBD1. After removal of 2 bases from V and 3 bases from J, the junction contained 4 bases not matched to a gene. The CDR3 length is 15 residues. Germline CDR1 reads SGHNT; CDR2 reads YYREEE (reference sequence).

This clone was recorded once. V is TRBV28 and J is TRBJ1-1; TRBD1 matches 8 bases. Germline lookup yields CDR1 MDHEN and CDR2 SYDVKM. Trimming cost V 2 bases and J 11 bases; bases outside gene matches: 7. The CDR3 has 13 amino acids. The CDR3 loop reads CASSLMTGDGAFF. The CDR3 DNA reads as TGTGCCAGCAGTTTAATGACAGGGGATGGGGCTTTCTTT.

The V and J genes are TRBV12-3 or TRBV12-4 and TRBJ2-2; D may be TRBD1 (5 bases). Deletions cut 6 bases from V and 7 bases from J, with 12 bases between. The length of the CDR3 is 13 residues. The CDR3 nucleotides are TGTGCCAGCAGGGCCAGGGTGAGCGGGGAGCTGTTTTTT. Translation: CASRARVSGELFF.

V gene TRBV14 combines with J gene TRBJ2-7; no clear D gene. The CDR3 loop spans 15 amino acids. CDR1 is SGHDN, CDR2 FVKESK, per germline. Deletions cut 2 bases from V and 0 bases from J, with 11 bases between. The CDR3 sequence is CASSQTSALSYEQYF. The DNA for the CDR3 is TGTGCCAGCAGCCAAACGAGCGCCCTCTCCTACGAGCAGTACTTC.

The chain employs TRBV5-1 and TRBJ2-7, with D possibly TRBD2 on 7 matching bases. Trimming stripped 4 bases from V and 1 base from J, with 12 bases between. Germline CDR1 SGHRS, CDR2 YFSETQ. The CDR3 extends over 14 amino acids. The chain's CDR3 is CASSPEGGSYEQYF. CDR3 DNA sequence: TGCGCCAGCAGCCCCGAGGGGGGGTCCTACGAGCAGTACTTC. Combining the CDR3 with reference TRBV5-1 and TRBJ2-7 gives the whole variable domain KAGVTQTPRYLIKTRGQQVTLSCSPISGHRSVSWYQQTPGQGLQFLFEYFSETQRNKGNFPGRFSGRQFSNSRSEMNVSTLELGDSALYLCASSPEGGSYEQYFGPGTRLTVT.

This chain connects TRBV15 to TRBJ1-5; D not resolved. V shed 0 bases and J shed 1 base, with 7 bases lying between them. This CDR3 is built from 15 residues. Germline values: CDR1 LNHNV, CDR2 YYDKDF (reference sequence). CDR3 sequence reads: CATSRDTFSNQPQHF. DNA of the CDR3: TGTGCCACCAGCAGAGATACTTTCAGCAATCAGCCCCAGCATTTT.

This chain uses TRBV10-3 with TRBJ1-5; D is unclear. The germline CDR1 and CDR2 sequences are ENHRY and SYGVKD. The CDR3 length is 16 residues. V was cut by 2 bases and J by 5 bases, with 16 bases left in between. The CDR3 DNA reads as TGTGCCATCAGTGAGGGACCGACGATGGGAGATCAGCCCCAGCATTTT. Residues: CAISEGPTMGDQPQHF.

The gene calls are TRBV6-1 and TRBJ2-3, with 11 positions matching TRBD1. Per germline, CDR1 MNHNS and CDR2 SASEGT. The CDR3 has 16 amino acids. The trim removed 4 bases at V and 6 bases at J, leaving 9 bases unmatched. The CDR3, as DNA: TGTGCCAGCAGTGTGTTAGGGACAGGGGGAACCGATACGCAGTATTTT. Translated: CASSVLGTGGTDTQYF.

The chain is built from TRBV24-1 and TRBJ1-5, with D possibly being TRBD1 (6 bases). V lost 9 bases and J 0 bases, leaving 14 bases between the germline ends. The germline V gene encodes CDR1 KGHDR and CDR2 SFDVKD. The CDR3 is 15 residues long. CDR3 DNA sequence: TGTGCCACCCAGACAGGCACTAATAGCAATCAGCCCCAGCATTTT. It yields the protein CATQTGTNSNQPQHF.

The V call is TRBV10-3, the J call TRBJ2-3; D unresolved. This CDR3 has 14 amino acids. Germline V gene lookup returns CDR1 ENHRY and CDR2 SYGVKD. The V gene lost 8 bases and the J gene lost 0 bases, with 12 bases spanning the gap. CDR3 nucleotides: TGTGCCATCCAAACGGCGACTAGCACAGATACGCAGTATTTT. It is translated as CAIQTATSTDTQYF.

This sequence joins TRBV2 and TRBJ2-5; D is possibly TRBD2 (6 bases). V shed 6 bases and J shed 2 bases, with 13 bases lying between them. The CDR3 is 14 amino acids. Germline CDR1 SNHLY, CDR2 FYNNEI. CDR3 in DNA: TGTGCCAGCAGCCGGAGGAGGGAGCAAGAGACCCAGTACTTC. Its translation: CASSRRREQETQYF. Full variable domain (rest looked up from reference TRBV2 and TRBJ2-5): EPEVTQTPSHQVTQMGQEVILRCVPISNHLYFYWYRQILGQKVEFLVSFYNNEISEKSEIFDDQFSVERPDGSNFTLKIRSTKLEDSAMYFCASSRRREQETQYFGPGTRLLVL.

The V call is TRBV5-1, the J call TRBJ1-2; 8 positions agree with TRBD1. The CDR3 is 12 residues long. The trim removed 5 bases at V and 7 bases at J, leaving 4 bases unmatched. Germline V gives CDR1 SGHRS, CDR2 YFSETQ. In nucleotides, the CDR3 is TGCGCCAGCAGGACAGGGGATGCTGGCTACACCTTC. This encodes CASRTGDAGYTF. Looking up the rest from reference TRBV5-1 and TRBJ1-2 gives the full variable domain: KAGVTQTPRYLIKTRGQQVTLSCSPISGHRSVSWYQQTPGQGLQFLFEYFSETQRNKGNFPGRFSGRQFSNSRSEMNVSTLELGDSALYLCASRTGDAGYTFGSGTRLTVV.

This rearrangement joins TRBV6-5 to TRBJ2-7; D unclear. The CDR3 is made up of 16 amino acids. Germline CDR1 and CDR2: MNHEY and SVGAGI. V was shortened by 0 bases and J by 5 bases, with 17 bases between the two germline ends. CDR3 nucleotides: TGTGCCAGCAGTTACTCGAGTGCCGGCGGTTTCAACGAGCAGTACTTC. It translates to CASSYSSAGGFNEQYF.

V and J are TRBV6-5 and TRBJ1-3; the match to TRBD1 covers 7 bases. This CDR3 spans 14 amino acids. J gave up 3 bases and V 8 bases, and 7 bases lay outside the gene matches. Germline V gene sequence: CDR1 MNHEY, CDR2 SVGAGI. The CDR3: CASHRGLVGNTIYF. The CDR3 nucleotides are TGTGCCAGCCACAGGGGACTGGTTGGAAACACCATATATTTT.

The rearrangement joins TRBV4-3 to TRBJ2-1; D possibly corresponds to TRBD1 (6 bases). From germline, CDR1 is LGHNA and CDR2 YSLEER. The V end lost 4 bases, the J end lost 4 bases, and 17 bases lay between the germline ends. There are 16 residues in the CDR3. The CDR3 DNA reads TGCGCCAGCAGCCGCTGGGACAAAAAACTGTACAATGAGCAGTTCTTC. Residues: CASSRWDKKLYNEQFF.

This clone was detected only a few times. The rearrangement joins TRBV2 to TRBJ2-5; D is perhaps TRBD2 (6 bases). Germline CDR1 reads SNHLY; CDR2 reads FYNNEI. Trimming shortened V by 4 bases and J by 5 bases, and 11 bases separated the two germline ends. This CDR3 region has 13 residues. The CDR3 sequence is CASSVWRVETQYF. The CDR3, as DNA: TGTGCCAGCAGTGTTTGGAGGGTCGAGACCCAGTACTTC.

The V and J genes are TRBV10-3 and TRBJ1-1; no reliable D call. V lost 2 bases to trimming and J lost 11 bases, with 9 bases between them. The CDR3 is 11 amino acids. Germline CDR1 ENHRY, CDR2 SYGVKD. The CDR3 DNA follows: TGTGCCATCAGTGAGGCGGTAACCGCTTTCTTT. This encodes CAISEAVTAFF.

This chain uses TRBV24-1 with TRBJ2-1, with 10 bases fitting TRBD1. CDR3 length: 17 residues. Per germline, CDR1 KGHDR and CDR2 SFDVKD. The junction had 6 bases not matched to a gene; V was cut back by 1 base and J by 4 bases. The CDR3, as DNA: TGTGCCACCAGTGATTTTCGGACAGGGGGTTTTTACAATGAGCAGTTCTTC. Encoded protein: CATSDFRTGGFYNEQFF.

The chain joins TRBV21-1 to TRBJ2-4; TRBD1 was called by the table and not checked on the DNA. TRBV21-1 is a known pseudogene. This CDR3 region has 13 residues. CDR3 DNA: TGTGCCAGCAGCAAACCTTGGACAGGGCGGGGGCACTTC. Translated: CASSKPWTGRGHF.

Regarding this clone: Other DNA sequences in this sample translate to the same CDR3. The V gene is TRBV9, the J gene TRBJ2-5, with 8 nucleotides matching TRBD2. Germline V gene data show CDR1 as SGDLS and CDR2 as YYNGEE. The CDR3 length is 14 residues. The junction had 1 base not matched to a gene; V was cut back by 2 bases and J by 1 base. The CDR3 loop is CASSVSGGQETQYF. The CDR3 DNA reads as TGTGCCAGCAGCGTCAGCGGGGGCCAAGAGACCCAGTACTTC.

This sequence joins TRBV21-1 and TRBJ2-5; the tabulated D call, TRBD1, remains unverified against the DNA. TRBV21-1 is a documented pseudogene. There are 17 residues in the CDR3. CDR3 in amino acids: CASSKAAGVPGRETQYF. CDR3 DNA sequence: TGTGCCAGCAGCAAAGCGGCAGGGGTCCCTGGACGGGAGACCCAGTACTTC.

The chain is built from TRBV18 and TRBJ1-4; TRBD1 agrees at 12 bases. The V gene end was trimmed by 0 bases and the J gene end by 0 bases; junction bases not matched to a gene: 5. Per germline, CDR1 KGHSH and CDR2 LQKENI. The CDR3 has 19 residues. CDR3: CASSPPGQGASATNEKLFF. DNA of the CDR3: TGTGCCAGCTCACCACCGGGACAGGGGGCCTCGGCAACTAATGAAAAACTGTTTTTT.

This clone has a single count. The chain recombines TRBV30 with TRBJ1-1; 7 bases fit TRBD1. The J segment lost 5 bases and the V segment lost 5 bases, leaving 20 bases of the junction unmatched. CDR3 length: 17 residues. CDR1 is GTSNPN and CDR2 is SVGIG in the germline V gene (reference sequence). Here the CDR3 reads CAWSTTANRGRDTEAFF. For the CDR3, the DNA is TGTGCCTGGTCCACGACAGCCAACAGGGGAAGAGATACTGAAGCTTTCTTT.

J is TRBJ2-7 and V is TRBV6-5, with D maybe TRBD1 (5 bases). V dropped 2 bases and J dropped 0 bases, with 11 bases sitting between them. The germline CDR1 and CDR2 sequences are MNHEY and SVGAGI. This CDR3 is built from 15 residues. CDR3 residues: CASSYETESSYEQYF. In DNA, the CDR3 is TGTGCCAGCAGTTACGAGACAGAGAGCTCCTACGAGCAGTACTTC.

The chain combines TRBV9 with TRBJ2-5; TRBD2 agrees at 7 bases. Per germline, CDR1 SGDLS and CDR2 YYNGEE. V trimming: 4 bases; J trimming: 2 bases; junction bases outside the gene matches: 5. The CDR3 is made up of 14 amino acids. Written as DNA, the CDR3 is TGTGCCAGCAGCCCGAGCGGGATACAAGAGACCCAGTACTTC. As protein: CASSPSGIQETQYF.

The chain links TRBV3-1 (or the pseudogene TRBV3-2) to TRBJ2-1, with a weak D call TRBD2 (5 bases). Between the trimmed V and J ends, which lost 3 bases and 4 bases, there was a span of 22 bases. Germline lookup yields CDR1 LGHDT and CDR2 YNNKEL (reference sequence). This CDR3 is built from 18 residues. CDR3 region: CASSQAPASLPLYNEQFF. CDR3 nucleotide sequence: TGTGCCAGCAGCCAGGCCCCGGCTAGCCTTCCCTTGTACAATGAGCAGTTCTTC.

The chain employs TRBV7-9 and TRBJ2-2; tentative D call: TRBD1 (6 bases). The germline CDR1 and CDR2 sequences are SEHNR and FQNEAQ (reference sequence). V was pared by 4 bases and J by 3 bases, with 12 bases between. The CDR3 is 15 residues long. The CDR3, as DNA: TGTGCCAGCAGCTGGACAGTTGGGGACACCGGGGAGCTGTTTTTT. Its translation: CASSWTVGDTGELFF.